This TCR beta chain was identified during a study of STAT5B mutations in CD4+ large granular lymphocyte leukemia. Whole-study results and caveats: Main leukemic clonotypes were patient-specific, but around 25% appeared at low frequency elsewhere. Top patient clones used TRBV06 genes more often: 8/27 versus 2/35 in controls.

This clone came up once. The target antigen is unknown. V shed 5 bases and J shed 6 bases, with 8 bases lying between them. Germline V gene data show CDR1 as WSHSY and CDR2 as SAAADI. The CDR3 has 11 amino acids. Here immunoSEQ multiplex PCR was the method, and the copy in TCRdb shows in-frame clones only, minus some. The table has roughly 19,000 clones, about 75% seen once. The receptor's source is a human donor in good health. Material for sequencing was CD4+ T cells from blood buffy coats. The chain links TRBV10-2 to TRBJ2-7; D is unclear. This chain's CDR3 is CASSLKSEQYF. DNA of the CDR3: TGCGCCAGCAGTCTTAAGAGCGAGCAGTACTTC.